This T cell receptor beta chain is from a study of human thymus T cells. Corrective cardiac operations yielded the resected thymus tissue. TCRdb's copy holds only in-frame clones and misses some; the assay was immunoSEQ multiplex PCR. The table records approximately 71,000 clones, 85% to 95% of them present only once. CDR1 and CDR2 (germline): ENHRY, SYGVKD. V gave up 6 bases and J gave up 9 bases, with 14 bases separating them. There are 13 residues in the CDR3. As for this clone: What it recognizes is unknown.

General study findings and limits: Thymic and blood repertoires seemed to favor certain V and J genes.

The sample was thymus tissue. The chain carries TRBV10-3 and TRBJ2-2, with D possibly being TRBD2 (6 bases). The clonotype comes from a girl under three years old with a congenital heart defect but otherwise immunologically healthy. The CDR3 sequence is CAIRGGPFRELFF. For the CDR3, the DNA is TGTGCCATCAGGGGGGGTCCTTTCCGGGAGCTGTTTTTT.